These T cell receptor beta chains were read from a single sample in a study of spatial heterogeneity in lung cancer. TCRdb redid the calling of the 5' RACE reads with MiXCR, one entry per CDR3 protein. The sample yields almost 75,000 distinct CDR3 sequences, about 14% seen once. The sequenced sample was PBMCs, obtained at surgery. The receptors here all came from a male donor with early-stage non-small cell lung cancer. The CDR3 runs from the conserved cysteine through the conserved F or W. The order of the fields is V gene, CDR3 length, clone size, D gene, J gene, CDR3 DNA, CDR3 protein. The D gene is left open where the match is weak. Only some rows state a clone size, as once, few, many or a class for expanded clones.

TRBV19,17,few,-,TRBJ1-5,TGTGCCAGTAGTGCCTTCGGGCTCCGGGACAAAGATCAGCCCCAGCATTTT,CASSAFGLRDKDQPQHF
TRBV5-1,16,-,-,TRBJ2-7,TGCGCCAGCAGCTTGGTCGGTAGGGCTGGTTTCGACGAGCAGTACTTC,CASSLVGRAGFDEQYF
TRBV7-2,14,few,-,TRBJ2-5,TGTGCCAGCAGCCCACGTAAGGGAGGAGAGACCCAGTACTTC,CASSPRKGGETQYF
TRBV20-1,13,-,-,TRBJ2-7,TGCAGTGCCATGGGCAGGGGAACCTACGAGCAGTACTTC,CSAMGRGTYEQYF
TRBV5-4,13,-,-,TRBJ2-2,TGTGCCAGCAGACTGGAAAGCACCGGGGAGCTGTTTTTT,CASRLESTGELFF
TRBV27,11,-,-,TRBJ1-1,TGTGCCAGCATGAGGAATACTGAAGCTTTCTTT,CASMRNTEAFF
TRBV20-1,14,few,TRBD2,TRBJ2-1,TGCAGTGCATCCAAGGCTAGCGGATACAATGAGCAGTTCTTC,CSASKASGYNEQFF
TRBV15,21,few,-,TRBJ1-1,TGTGCCACCAGCAGAGATCGGGTGGCAGTTGGGTCGGTTGCCAGGGCCACTGAAGCTTTCTTT,CATSRDRVAVGSVARATEAFF
TRBV12-3/TRBV12-4,14,-,-,TRBJ1-1,TGTGCCAGCAGTTTGGTGGAAGAGAACACTGAAGCTTTCTTT,CASSLVEENTEAFF
TRBV5-1,13,once,-,TRBJ1-1,TGCGCCAGCAGCTTGGCCGGGAGGACTGAAGCTTTCTTT,CASSLAGRTEAFF
TRBV5-6,16,few,TRBD2,TRBJ2-1,TGTGCCAGCAGCTTGGTTGCTAGCGGGGAATACAATGAGCAGTTCTTC,CASSLVASGEYNEQFF
TRBV5-5,15,-,-,TRBJ2-2,TGTGCCAGCAGGAAGACCGAACCTTACACCGGGGAGCTGTTTTTT,CASRKTEPYTGELFF
TRBV9,15,few,TRBD2,TRBJ2-7,TGTGCCAGCAGCGTAGTGGCGGGAGGGCCCCACGAGCAGTACTTC,CASSVVAGGPHEQYF
TRBV10-3,15,few,-,TRBJ1-4,TGTGCCATCAGTGAGACGCTCCCAACTAATGAAAAACTGTTTTTT,CAISETLPTNEKLFF
TRBV24-1,19,few,TRBD1,TRBJ2-5,TGTGCCACCAGTGAGCCACGTCAGGGGGCGACACCCGCGCGCGAGACCCAGTACTTC,CATSEPRQGATPARETQYF
TRBV6-6,14,-,TRBD1,TRBJ1-1,TGTGCCAGCAGTCGTCGACAGGGGAACACTGAAGCTTTCTTT,CASSRRQGNTEAFF
TRBV20-1,16,-,TRBD2,TRBJ2-3,TGCAGTGCTAGAGTGGCTAGCGGGAGTGGGACAGATACGCAGTATTTT,CSARVASGSGTDTQYF
TRBV2,11,-,-,TRBJ2-2,TGTACCAGCAGTGAATCTGGCCAGCTGTTTTTT,CTSSESGQLFF
TRBV5-1,14,-,TRBD1,TRBJ1-2,TGCGCCAGCAGCCTTGACAGGGGTAACTATGGCTACACCTTC,CASSLDRGNYGYTF
TRBV7-2,15,-,-,TRBJ1-1,TGTGCCAGCAGCTTATCGGCAGAATCTAACACTGAAGCTTTCTTT,CASSLSAESNTEAFF
TRBV10-3,14,-,-,TRBJ1-1,TGTGCCATCAGTGAGGGGGGAGAGTACACTGAAGCTTTCTTT,CAISEGGEYTEAFF
TRBV12-2,15,-,-,TRBJ1-2,TGTGCAAGTCGCTTACGACAGGGAGCAAACTATGGCTACACCTTC,CASRLRQGANYGYTF
TRBV7-2,16,few,TRBD2,TRBJ2-7,TGTGCCAGCAGCTACCAACCCGGGACTACCTCCTACGAGCAGTACTTC,CASSYQPGTTSYEQYF
TRBV20-1,11,-,-,TRBJ1-4,TGCAGTGCTAGAGTTGCCTCTAAACCGGTTTTT,CSARVASKPVF
TRBV9,15,many,-,TRBJ2-3,TGTGCCAGCAGCGGGCACCAAGGCAGCACAGATACGCAGTATTTT,CASSGHQGSTDTQYF
TRBV23-1,16,-,-,TRBJ2-3,TGCGCCAGCAGTCCTAATACAGGGTCCTACACAGATACGCAGTATTTT,CASSPNTGSYTDTQYF
TRBV27,15,-,TRBD1,TRBJ2-7,TGTGCCAGCAGTGGCCCGGGACAGGGTGTACACGAGCAGTACTTC,CASSGPGQGVHEQYF
TRBV27,16,few,-,TRBJ1-1,TGTGCCAGCACTCCTCCAGGGGAAGGGATGAACACTGAAGCTTTCTTT,CASTPPGEGMNTEAFF
TRBV7-9,14,-,-,TRBJ2-2,TGTGCCAGCAGCAAAGGACAGAACACCGGGGAGCTGTTTTTT,CASSKGQNTGELFF
TRBV19,15,many,TRBD1,TRBJ2-1,TGTGCCAGTAGCGATTTCGGACAGGGAACTCGAGGGCAGTTCTTC,CASSDFGQGTRGQFF
TRBV5-4,13,-,TRBD1,TRBJ2-7,TGTGCCAGCAGCTGGGACAGTACCTACGAGCAGTACTTC,CASSWDSTYEQYF
TRBV24-1,15,few,-,TRBJ1-5,TGTGCCACCGTCATCCCGGGACGGTGCAATCAGCCCCAGCATTTT,CATVIPGRCNQPQHF
TRBV12-3/TRBV12-4,12,-,-,TRBJ2-5,TGTGCCAGCAGTTTTGGAGAAGAGACCCAGTACTTC,CASSFGEETQYF
TRBV24-1,17,few,TRBD2,TRBJ2-1,TGTGCCACCAGTGATTTGCAAGGAGCGGGAGGGACCAATGAGCAGTTCTTC,CATSDLQGAGGTNEQFF